The subject of this entry is one T cell receptor beta chain. Antigen: not known. The sample is drawn from a study of shared clonotypes between healthy human individuals. At deep level, the assay was performed. Here immunoSEQ multiplex PCR was the method, and the copy in TCRdb shows in-frame clones only, minus some. The sample records 2 million to 2.5 million clones, more than 80% being singletons. Overall study results and limits: Read depth was anticipated to influence clonotype sharing among donors.

Germline V gene sequence: CDR1 SGHRS, CDR2 YFSETQ. The CDR3 runs to 13 residues. Trimming took off 4 bases at V and 7 bases at J, with 12 bases between the two ends. Caucasian adults living in Nashville, Tennessee, provided all samples. Material: naive CD4+ T cells from PBMCs. The subset: CD45RA+ positively selected. This clonotype was sampled from a man between 18 and 29 years old in good health. Some clones in this sample may be carry-over from other donors' samples. J is TRBJ1-5 and V is TRBV5-1; D ambiguous. The chain's CDR3 is CASSQEVGQPQHF. CDR3 in DNA: TGCGCCAGCAGCCAGGAGGTAGGGCAGCCCCAGCATTTT.